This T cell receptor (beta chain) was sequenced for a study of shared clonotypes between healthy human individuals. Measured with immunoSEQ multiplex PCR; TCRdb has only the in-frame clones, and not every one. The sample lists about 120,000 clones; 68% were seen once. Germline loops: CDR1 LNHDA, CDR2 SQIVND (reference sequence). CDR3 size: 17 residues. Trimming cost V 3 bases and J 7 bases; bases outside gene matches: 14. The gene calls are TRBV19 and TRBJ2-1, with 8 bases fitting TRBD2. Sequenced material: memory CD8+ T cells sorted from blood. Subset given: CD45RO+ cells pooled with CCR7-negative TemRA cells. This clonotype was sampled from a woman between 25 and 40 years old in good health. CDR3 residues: CASSIVVAGRGGNEQFF. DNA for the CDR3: TGTGCCAGTAGTATCGTGGTAGCGGGAAGGGGAGGGAATGAGCAGTTCTTC.